This paragraph reports one TCR beta chain. What it recognizes is unknown. Via MiXCR, TCRdb re-called the 5' RACE reads, giving one row per CDR3 protein. The table includes thousands of distinct CDR3 sequences, 50% detected once. Study findings and constraints: Tumor Treg TCRs overlapped most with tumor naive CD4+ cells.

The CDR3 length is 14 residues. Germline assignment: CDR1 SGHTA and CDR2 FQGTGA. With 4 bases clipped from V and 6 bases from J, the junction kept 2 bases outside the gene matches. The chain combines TRBV7-3 with TRBJ2-3, with 12 bases matching TRBD2. The source material was naive CD4+ T cells sorted from a lymph node. Subset: naive CD4+ T cells, CD4+CD45RA+CD25-. The receptor comes from a female donor with breast cancer. The CDR3 nucleotides read TGTGCCAGCAGCTCACTAGCGGGGGGTGATACGCAGTATTTT. Translation: CASSSLAGGDTQYF.